These 20 T cell receptor beta chains were all obtained from the same sample, sequenced in a study of blood T cell repertoires in COVID-19. Here immunoSEQ multiplex PCR was the method, and the copy in TCRdb shows in-frame clones only, minus some. The sample includes about 50,000 clones, over 75% of them seen just once. The sequencing sample was made of peripheral blood. The receptors were gathered from a woman aged 55-69 years with acute or convalescent COVID-19.

V usage is TRBV21-1 and J usage is TRBJ2-7; the tabulated D call, TRBD1, remains unverified against the DNA. TRBV21-1 is designated a pseudogene. The CDR3 spans 14 residues. This chain's CDR3 is CASLPRGPGYEQYF. DNA for the CDR3: TGTGCCAGCCTTCCGAGGGGGCCAGGCTACGAGCAGTACTTC.

The chain links TRBV19 to TRBJ2-1, with 7 bases that match TRBD2. The CDR3 is made up of 15 amino acids. Looked up from germline, CDR1 is LNHDA and CDR2 is SQIVND (reference sequence). Trimming removed 1 base from V and 5 bases from J; junction bases left unmatched: 5. Written as DNA, the CDR3 is TGTGCCAGTAGTATAGGAGCGGGGAGACACAATGAGCAGTTCTTC. Protein product: CASSIGAGRHNEQFF.

This clone was counted a few times. V gene TRBV30 combines with J gene TRBJ2-7; D perhaps matches TRBD2 (6 bases). V gave up 6 bases and J gave up 7 bases, with 16 bases separating them. CDR1 and CDR2 from the germline V gene are GTSNPN and SVGIG (reference sequence). This CDR3 is built from 12 residues. This CDR3 is CACREREGEQYF. The CDR3 coding sequence is TGTGCCTGCCGGGAGAGGGAAGGAGAGCAGTACTTC.

Only a few counts were recorded for this clone. The chain couples TRBV4-2 to TRBJ2-1, with D tentatively TRBD2 (6 bases). CDR3 length equals 14 residues. Germline V gene sequence: CDR1 LGHNA, CDR2 YNFKEQ. The V end was cut by 4 bases, the J end by 2 bases, with 9 bases between. CDR3 bases: TGTGCCAGCAGCCCTAGCGTTACCTACAATGAGCAGTTCTTC. Its translation: CASSPSVTYNEQFF.

The rearrangement joins TRBV12-5 to TRBJ2-1, with TRBD2 matching over 8 bases. V lost 8 bases to trimming and J lost 5 bases; unmatched junction nucleotides: 8. Per germline, CDR1 LGHNT and CDR2 FRNRAP. The CDR3 length is 14 residues. Written as DNA, the CDR3 is TGTGCTAGTCTGAAGGGTAGCGGGAACAATGAGCAGTTCTTC. Protein: CASLKGSGNNEQFF.

V and J are TRBV6-4 and TRBJ1-2; weak D call: TRBD1 (6 bases). Germline values: CDR1 MRHNA, CDR2 SNTAGT. The CDR3 loop spans 14 amino acids. V lost 6 bases and J 6 bases, leaving 17 bases between the germline ends. The CDR3 here is CASSKTGPPDGYTF. For the CDR3, the DNA is TGTGCCAGCAGCAAAACAGGGCCCCCCGATGGCTACACCTTC.

This chain uses TRBV5-5 with TRBJ2-1, with TRBD2 matching over 11 bases. Germline V lookup: CDR1 SGHKS, CDR2 YYEKEE (reference sequence). V was pared by 2 bases and J by 2 bases, with 0 bases of the junction left unmatched. This CDR3 has 15 amino acids. The CDR3 loop reads CASSFSGGAYNEQFF. Written as DNA, the CDR3 is TGTGCCAGCAGCTTTAGCGGGGGGGCCTACAATGAGCAGTTCTTC.

The genes are TRBV7-8 and TRBJ2-3, with TRBD2 matching 14 bases. Unmatched junction bases numbered 8, after V lost 5 bases and J lost 1 base. The V gene's germline CDR1 is SGHVS and CDR2 FQNEAQ. The CDR3 has 18 amino acids. CDR3: CASSPRTSGGRRTDTQYF. CDR3 in DNA: TGTGCCAGCAGCCCCCGGACTAGCGGGGGGCGACGCACAGATACGCAGTATTTT. The variable domain in full, with the rest retrieved from reference TRBV7-8 and TRBJ2-3, is GAGVSQSPRYKVAKRGQDVALRCDPISGHVSLFWYQQALGQGPEFLTYFQNEAQLDKSGLPSDRFFAERPEGSVSTLKIQRTQQEDSAVYLCASSPRTSGGRRTDTQYFGPGTRLTVL.

The CDR3 DNA follows: TGTGCCAGCAGCCAAGCAAAGGGGCGAACTTCGGAGCAGTACTTC. Protein product: CASSQAKGRTSEQYF. The chain employs TRBV3-1 (or the pseudogene TRBV3-2) and TRBJ2-7; a weak D match, TRBD1 (5 bases). This CDR3 region has 15 residues. Trimming cost V 1 base and J 7 bases, with 17 bases left between them. CDR1 is LGHDT, CDR2 YNNKEL, per germline (reference sequence).

The rearrangement links TRBV29-1 to TRBJ2-7; 7 nucleotides match TRBD2. CDR3 length: 13 amino acids. The V gene end was trimmed by 3 bases and the J gene end by 4 bases; junction bases not matched to a gene: 6. Germline CDR1 SQVTM, CDR2 ANQGSEA. The CDR3 nucleotides read TGCAGCGTTGAGTTGGGGGGGAATTACGAGCAGTACTTC. Residues: CSVELGGNYEQYF.

The chain links TRBV11-1 to TRBJ1-3, with D uncertain. CDR3 size: 12 residues. Germline V CDR1 and CDR2: SGHAT, FQDESV (reference sequence). V was shortened by 5 bases and J by 5 bases, with 7 bases between the two germline ends. CDR3 coding DNA: TGTGCCAGCAGCCAATCCAGAAACACCATATATTTT. This translates into CASSQSRNTIYF.

This clone has more than one count but fewer than ten. This chain joins TRBV5-1 and TRBJ1-6; TRBD1 matches 10 bases. CDR3 size: 15 residues. The germline gives CDR1 SGHRS, CDR2 YFSETQ. Trimming took 3 bases from V and 7 from J; bases not matched to a gene: 4. CDR3 coding DNA: TGCGCCAGCAGCTGGGGACAGGGGTTGAATTCACCCCTCCACTTT. The encoded protein is CASSWGQGLNSPLHF.

This chain uses TRBV7-2 with TRBJ2-7; D unclear. CDR3 length equals 14 residues. Per germline, CDR1 SGHTA and CDR2 FQGNSA. The V gene lost 3 bases and the J gene lost 5 bases, with 14 bases spanning the gap. DNA for the CDR3: TGTGCCAGCAGCTTCTCAACGGTCCCCAACGAGCAGTACTTC. As protein: CASSFSTVPNEQYF.

This clone has a single count. The chain is built from TRBV5-1 and TRBJ2-4, with 8 bases aligning to TRBD1. This CDR3 comprises 15 residues. J was trimmed by 7 bases and V by 4 bases; bases with no gene match: 10. In germline, CDR1 is SGHRS, CDR2 YFSETQ. This CDR3 is CASSAGQGELNIQYF. The CDR3 nucleotides read TGCGCCAGCAGCGCCGGACAGGGCGAGTTGAACATTCAGTACTTC.

The chain is built from TRBV3-1 (or the pseudogene TRBV3-2) and TRBJ2-1; 10 bases fit TRBD2. The CDR3 is made up of 15 amino acids. Germline assignment: CDR1 LGHDT and CDR2 YNNKEL (reference sequence). After removal of 1 base from V and 9 bases from J, the junction contained 6 bases not matched to a gene. The CDR3 nucleotides read TGTGCCAGCAGCCAAGGGACAGCTAGCGGGGGTGAGCAGTTCTTC. Translating it yields CASSQGTASGGEQFF.

This chain connects TRBV2 to TRBJ2-6; 12 bases agree with TRBD1. This CDR3 comprises 19 residues. V was pared by 2 bases and J by 2 bases, with 7 bases of the junction left unmatched. Germline V CDR1 and CDR2: SNHLY, FYNNEI. The CDR3 nucleotides read TGTGCCAGCAGTGAATCGGGGACAGGGGGCGCAACTGGGGCCAACGTCCTGACTTTC. The encoded protein is CASSESGTGGATGANVLTF.

This sequence joins TRBV6-6 and TRBJ1-2, with TRBD1 identical over 7 bases. After removal of 2 bases from V and 8 bases from J, the junction contained 8 bases not matched to a gene. The CDR3 covers 14 residues. The germline CDR1 and CDR2 sequences are MNHNY and SVGAGI (reference sequence). This chain's CDR3 is CASSYDRAQGGYTF. The CDR3 DNA reads as TGTGCCAGCAGTTACGACAGGGCCCAGGGGGGCTACACCTTC.

The CDR3 DNA sequence: TGTGCCACGAGTCTTAGCGGGAGTTCAGAGACCCAGTACTTC. Translation: CATSLSGSSETQYF. V and J are TRBV19 and TRBJ2-5, with 9 nucleotides matching TRBD2. Looked up from germline, CDR1 is LNHDA and CDR2 is SQIVND (reference sequence). This CDR3 comprises 14 residues. The trim removed 10 bases at V and 4 bases at J, leaving 10 bases unmatched. The full variable domain, completed using reference TRBV19 and TRBJ2-5, is DGGITQSPKYLFRKEGQNVTLSCEQNLNHDAMYWYRQDPGQGLRLIYYSQIVNDFQKGDIAEGYSVSREKKESFPLTVTSAQKNPTAFYLCATSLSGSSETQYFGPGTRLLVL.

A single count supports this clone. This CDR3 is CASSRGLAGNTGELFF. The CDR3 DNA sequence: TGCGCCAGCAGCAGGGGACTAGCGGGGAACACCGGGGAGCTGTTTTTT. V gene TRBV5-1 combines with J gene TRBJ2-2; 12 bases agree with TRBD2. This CDR3 spans 16 amino acids. Trimming cost V 4 bases and J 1 base; bases outside gene matches: 2. Per the germline V gene, CDR1 is SGHRS and CDR2 is YFSETQ.

This chain uses TRBV7-9 with TRBJ2-7; perhaps TRBD2 as D (5 bases). This CDR3 comprises 12 residues. Germline assignment: CDR1 SEHNR and CDR2 FQNEAQ (reference sequence). V lost 10 bases, J lost 3 bases, and 13 bases lay in between. CDR3 sequence: CATAPAGYEQYF. CDR3 bases: TGTGCCACCGCCCCGGCGGGCTACGAGCAGTACTTC.